This record covers a single TCR beta chain. These data come from a study of blood T cell repertoires in COVID-19. In the study overall: Spain, Italy and the United States supplied samples that represented acute and convalescent COVID-19. T cells, B-cell-depleted T cells, or PBMCs supplied cDNA or gDNA.

The CDR3 length is 15 residues. V dropped 2 bases and J dropped 3; count of bases not matched to a gene: 4. CDR1 is SGDLS and CDR2 is YYNGEE in the germline V gene. Sequencing used immunoSEQ multiplex PCR; TCRdb keeps in-frame clones, though not all of them. In the table there are 240,000 or so clones, around 87% of which are singletons. This receptor was taken from a man aged 55 to 70 who had recovered from COVID-19. Input material: peripheral blood. This chain joins TRBV9 and TRBJ2-1, with 8 bases fitting TRBD2. The CDR3 is CASSVPGTSYNEQFF. In nucleotides, the CDR3 is TGTGCCAGCAGCGTCCCCGGGACTAGCTACAATGAGCAGTTCTTC.